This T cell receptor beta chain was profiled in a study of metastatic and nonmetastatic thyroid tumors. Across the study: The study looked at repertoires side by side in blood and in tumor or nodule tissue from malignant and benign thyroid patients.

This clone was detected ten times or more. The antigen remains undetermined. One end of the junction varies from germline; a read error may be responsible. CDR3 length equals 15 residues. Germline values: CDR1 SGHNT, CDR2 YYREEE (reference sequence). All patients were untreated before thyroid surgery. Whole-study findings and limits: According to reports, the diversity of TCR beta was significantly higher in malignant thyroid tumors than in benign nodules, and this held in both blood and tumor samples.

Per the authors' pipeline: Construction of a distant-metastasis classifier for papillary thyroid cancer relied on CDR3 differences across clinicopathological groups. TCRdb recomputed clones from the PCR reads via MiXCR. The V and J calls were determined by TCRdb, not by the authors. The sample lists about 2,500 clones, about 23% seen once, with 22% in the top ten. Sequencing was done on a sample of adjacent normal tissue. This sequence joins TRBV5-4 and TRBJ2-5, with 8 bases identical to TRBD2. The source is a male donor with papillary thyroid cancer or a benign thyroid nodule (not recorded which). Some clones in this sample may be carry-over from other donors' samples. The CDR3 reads CASSLVIAGQGTQYF. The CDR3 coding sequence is TGTGCCAGCAGCTTGGTTATAGCGGGACAAGGGACCCAGTACTTC.